The sequence of this T cell receptor (beta chain) was determined in a study of radiation and T cells in renal cell carcinoma. Here immunoSEQ multiplex PCR was the method, and the copy in TCRdb shows in-frame clones only, minus some. Seen here are some 120,000 clones, more than 75% observed once, and the top ten hold over 4.5%. This CDR3 comprises 16 residues. Unmatched junction bases numbered 10, after V lost 4 bases and J lost 2 bases. Germline CDR1 is SGDLS and CDR2 is YYNGEE. The time point is: blood 2 weeks post-SBRT. Treatment reported: 15 Gy SBRT to primary tumor, nephrectomy 4 weeks later. A note on this clone: Its antigen is still unknown.

The study, taken as a whole, reports: In blood, top tumor clones expanded by 2 weeks, shrinking by 4.

The V gene is TRBV9, the J gene TRBJ2-3, with 7 nucleotides matching TRBD2. Sequencing was performed on blood, taken from a patient whose treatment included radiotherapy and nephrectomy. The TCR sequence derives from a woman aged 70-85 years with renal cell carcinoma. CDR3 in amino acids: CASSLRGGAHTDTQYF. The CDR3 DNA sequence: TGTGCCAGCAGCCTCCGCGGGGGAGCCCACACAGATACGCAGTATTTT.